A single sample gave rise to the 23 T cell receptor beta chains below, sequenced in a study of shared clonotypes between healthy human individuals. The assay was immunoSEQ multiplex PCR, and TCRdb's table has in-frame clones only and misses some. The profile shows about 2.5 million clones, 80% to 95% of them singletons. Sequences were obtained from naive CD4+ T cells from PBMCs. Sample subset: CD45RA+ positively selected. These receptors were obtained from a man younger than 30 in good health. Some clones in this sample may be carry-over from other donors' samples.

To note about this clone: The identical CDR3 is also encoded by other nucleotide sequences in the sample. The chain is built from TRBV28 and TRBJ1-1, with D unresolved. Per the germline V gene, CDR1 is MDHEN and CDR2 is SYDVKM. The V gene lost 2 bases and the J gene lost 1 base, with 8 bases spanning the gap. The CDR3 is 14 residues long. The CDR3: CASSLLGGNTEAFF. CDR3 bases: TGTGCCAGCAGTTTACTGGGCGGGAACACTGAAGCTTTCTTT.

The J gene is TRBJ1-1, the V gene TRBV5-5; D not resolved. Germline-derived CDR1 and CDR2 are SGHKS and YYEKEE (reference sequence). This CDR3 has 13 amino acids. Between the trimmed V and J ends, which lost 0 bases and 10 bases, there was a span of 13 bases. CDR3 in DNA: TGTGCCAGCAGCTTGGACGAGGGCAGCGTAGCTTTCTTT. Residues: CASSLDEGSVAFF.

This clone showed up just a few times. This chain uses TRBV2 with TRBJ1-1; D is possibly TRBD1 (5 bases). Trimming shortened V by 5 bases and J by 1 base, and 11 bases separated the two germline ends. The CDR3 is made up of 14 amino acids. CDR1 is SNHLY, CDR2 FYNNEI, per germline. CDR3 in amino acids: CASSIPGTNTEAFF. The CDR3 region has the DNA TGTGCCAGCAGTATCCCCGGGACGAACACTGAAGCTTTCTTT.

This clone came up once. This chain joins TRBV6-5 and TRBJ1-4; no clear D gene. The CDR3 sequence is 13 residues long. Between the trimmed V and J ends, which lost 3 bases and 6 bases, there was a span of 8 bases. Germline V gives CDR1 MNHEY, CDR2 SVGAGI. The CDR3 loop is CASSYRTDEKLFF. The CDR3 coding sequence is TGTGCCAGCAGTTATCGGACGGATGAAAAACTGTTTTTT.

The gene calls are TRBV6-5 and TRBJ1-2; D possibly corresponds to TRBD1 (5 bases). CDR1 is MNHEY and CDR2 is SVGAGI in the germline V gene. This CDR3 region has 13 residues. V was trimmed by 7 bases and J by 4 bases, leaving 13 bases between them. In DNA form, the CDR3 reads TGTGCCAGCACGGGGGGGAATATCTATGGCTACACCTTC. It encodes CASTGGNIYGYTF.

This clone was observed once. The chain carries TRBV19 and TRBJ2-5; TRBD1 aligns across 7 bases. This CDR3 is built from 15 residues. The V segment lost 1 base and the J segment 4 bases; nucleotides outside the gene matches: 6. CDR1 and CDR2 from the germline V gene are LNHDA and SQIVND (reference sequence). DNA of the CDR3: TGTGCCAGTAGTATAGGTACCAGGGGGACAGAGACCCAGTACTTC. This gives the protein CASSIGTRGTETQYF.

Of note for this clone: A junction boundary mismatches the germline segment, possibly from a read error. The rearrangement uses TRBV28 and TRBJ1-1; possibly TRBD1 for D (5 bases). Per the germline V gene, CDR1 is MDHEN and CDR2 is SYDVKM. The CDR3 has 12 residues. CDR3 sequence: CASGLGGRAAFF. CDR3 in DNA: TGTGCCAGCGGTTTGGGGGGTCGGGCAGCTTTCTTT.

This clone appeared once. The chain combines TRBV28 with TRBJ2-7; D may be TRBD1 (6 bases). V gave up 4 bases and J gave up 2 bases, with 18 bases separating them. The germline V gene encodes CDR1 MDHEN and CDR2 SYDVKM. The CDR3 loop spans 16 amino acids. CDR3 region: CASSSSGRGDTYEQYF. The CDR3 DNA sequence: TGTGCCAGCAGTTCCTCAGGCAGGGGCGATACCTACGAGCAGTACTTC.

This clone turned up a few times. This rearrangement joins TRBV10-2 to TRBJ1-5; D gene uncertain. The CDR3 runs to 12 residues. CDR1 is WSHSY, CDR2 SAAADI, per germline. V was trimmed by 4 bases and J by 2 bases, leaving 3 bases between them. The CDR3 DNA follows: TGCGCCAGCAGTGCCCGCAATCAGCCCCAGCATTTT. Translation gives CASSARNQPQHF.

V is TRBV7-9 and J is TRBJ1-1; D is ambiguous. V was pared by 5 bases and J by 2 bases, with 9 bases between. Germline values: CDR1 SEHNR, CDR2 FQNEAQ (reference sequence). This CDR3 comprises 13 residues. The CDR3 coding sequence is TGTGCCAGCAGCAAGACCGCTAACACTGAAGCTTTCTTT. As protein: CASSKTANTEAFF.

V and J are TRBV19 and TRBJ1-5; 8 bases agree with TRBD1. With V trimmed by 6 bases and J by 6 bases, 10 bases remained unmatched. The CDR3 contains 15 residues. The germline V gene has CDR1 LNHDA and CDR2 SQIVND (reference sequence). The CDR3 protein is CASRIMDRDGQPQHF. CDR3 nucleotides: TGTGCCAGTAGGATTATGGACAGGGACGGTCAGCCCCAGCATTTT.

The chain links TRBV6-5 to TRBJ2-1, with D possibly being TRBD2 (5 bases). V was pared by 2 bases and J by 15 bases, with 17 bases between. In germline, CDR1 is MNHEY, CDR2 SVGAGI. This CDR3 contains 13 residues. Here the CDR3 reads CASSYRGNGGWFF. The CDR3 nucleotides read TGTGCCAGCAGTTACCGAGGGAACGGCGGGTGGTTCTTC.

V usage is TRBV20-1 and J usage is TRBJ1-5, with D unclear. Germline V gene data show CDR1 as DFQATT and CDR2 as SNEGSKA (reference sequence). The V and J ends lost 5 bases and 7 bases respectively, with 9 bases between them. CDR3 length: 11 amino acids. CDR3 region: CSAVLGQPQHF. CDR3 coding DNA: TGCAGTGCTGTCCTAGGCCAGCCCCAGCATTTT.

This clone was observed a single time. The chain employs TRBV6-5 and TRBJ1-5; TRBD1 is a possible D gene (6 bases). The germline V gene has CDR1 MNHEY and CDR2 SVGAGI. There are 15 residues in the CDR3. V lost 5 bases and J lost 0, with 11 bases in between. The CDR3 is CASSAVQGSNQPQHF. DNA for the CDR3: TGTGCCAGCAGTGCGGTACAGGGTAGCAATCAGCCCCAGCATTTT.

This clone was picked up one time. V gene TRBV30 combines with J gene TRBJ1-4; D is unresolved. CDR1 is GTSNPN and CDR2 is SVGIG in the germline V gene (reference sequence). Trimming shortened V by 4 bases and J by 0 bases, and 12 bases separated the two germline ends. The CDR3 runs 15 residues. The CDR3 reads CAWTVGHATNEKLFF. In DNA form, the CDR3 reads TGTGCCTGGACTGTGGGTCACGCAACTAATGAAAAACTGTTTTTT.

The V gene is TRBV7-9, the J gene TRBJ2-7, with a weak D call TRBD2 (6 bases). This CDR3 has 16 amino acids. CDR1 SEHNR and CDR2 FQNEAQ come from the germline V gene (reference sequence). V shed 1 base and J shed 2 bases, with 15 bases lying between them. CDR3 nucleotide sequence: TGTGCCAGCAGCTTAGAGGTTTTCGGGAGCCCCTACGAGCAGTACTTC. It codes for CASSLEVFGSPYEQYF.

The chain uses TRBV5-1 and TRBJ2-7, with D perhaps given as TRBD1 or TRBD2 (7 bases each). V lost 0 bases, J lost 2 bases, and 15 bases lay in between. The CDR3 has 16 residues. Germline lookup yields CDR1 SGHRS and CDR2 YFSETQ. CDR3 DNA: TGCGCCAGCAGCTTGGTCCCCAGGGGGACTACCTACGAGCAGTACTTC. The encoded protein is CASSLVPRGTTYEQYF.

The CDR3 spells CASSPISQGIHEQYF. CDR3 DNA sequence: TGTGCCAGCAGCCCAATCTCCCAGGGGATTCACGAGCAGTACTTC. The genes are TRBV7-7 and TRBJ2-7; tentatively, D is TRBD1 (6 bases). V was shortened by 5 bases and J by 5 bases, with 19 bases between the two germline ends. This CDR3 contains 15 residues. The V gene's germline CDR1 is SSHAT and CDR2 FNYEAQ (reference sequence).

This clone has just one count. For the CDR3, the DNA is TGTGCCACCGGGGGGCTAGCGGCCTCCTACAATGAGCAGTTCTTC. Translated, it gives CATGGLAASYNEQFF. The rearrangement joins TRBV27 to TRBJ2-1; weak D call: TRBD2 (7 bases). The CDR3 has 15 residues. Germline V CDR1 and CDR2: MNHEY, SMNVEV (reference sequence). Trimming cost V 10 bases and J 0 bases, with 16 bases left between them.

The CDR3 protein is CASSSGQGVIGNQPQHF. CDR3 nucleotides: TGTGCCAGCAGCTCGGGACAGGGGGTGATCGGCAATCAGCCCCAGCATTTT. The chain has TRBV11-2 and TRBJ1-5; 11 bases fit TRBD1. After removal of 4 bases from V and 2 bases from J, the junction contained 7 bases not matched to a gene. Germline CDR1 and CDR2: SGHAT and FQNNGV. The CDR3 totals 17 residues.

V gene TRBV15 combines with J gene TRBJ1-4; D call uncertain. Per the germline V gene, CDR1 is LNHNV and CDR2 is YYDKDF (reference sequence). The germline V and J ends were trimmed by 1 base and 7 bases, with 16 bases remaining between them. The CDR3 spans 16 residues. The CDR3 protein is CATSRAPGPSSEKLFF. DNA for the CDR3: TGTGCCACCAGCAGAGCCCCGGGTCCCTCGAGTGAAAAACTGTTTTTT.

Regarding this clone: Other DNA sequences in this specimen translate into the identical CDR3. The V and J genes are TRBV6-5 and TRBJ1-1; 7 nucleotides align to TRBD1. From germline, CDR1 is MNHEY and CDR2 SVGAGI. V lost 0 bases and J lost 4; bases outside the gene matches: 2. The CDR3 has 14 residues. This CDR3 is CASSYSTGRTEAFF. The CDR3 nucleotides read TGTGCCAGCAGTTACTCGACAGGGCGCACTGAAGCTTTCTTT.

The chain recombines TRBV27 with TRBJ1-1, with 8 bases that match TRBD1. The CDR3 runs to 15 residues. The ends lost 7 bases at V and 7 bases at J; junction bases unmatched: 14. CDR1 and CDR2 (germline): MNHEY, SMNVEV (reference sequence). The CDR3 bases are TGTGCCAGCATCTCCATACTCAGGGGGCGTTATGAAGCTTTCTTT. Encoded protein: CASISILRGRYEAFF.